This is a list of T cell receptor beta chains from one sample in a study of T-cell reconstitution after alpha-beta-depleted transplantation in children. Using its own MiXCR run on the PCR reads, TCRdb lists one record per CDR3 protein. The sample includes some 590,000 distinct CDR3 sequences, 10% of them seen just once. Sample: PBMCs from the stem cell graft donor, taken from the stem cell graft. These receptors all come from a human donor who donated a stem cell graft to a child with acute myeloid leukemia. The CDR3 runs from the conserved cysteine through the conserved F or W. A D gene is named only where the DNA matches it firmly. Size is stated for part of the rows, as once, few or many counts, or as a class when the clone is expanded.

v_gene	j_gene	d_gene	abundance	CDR3nt	CDR3aa
TRBV7-9	TRBJ2-2	TRBD2	few	TGTGCCAGCAGCCCAACTAGCGGGAGTTTGTACACCGGGGAGCTGTTTTTT	CASSPTSGSLYTGELFF
TRBV5-1	TRBJ1-6	NA	many	TGCGCCAGCAGCTTGGCAGGGGAAGCGAGGTCACCCCTCCACTTT	CASSLAGEARSPLHF
TRBV29-1	TRBJ2-5	NA	NA	TGCAGCGTTGTTGGTGGTGGGGGAAGAGAGACCCAGTACTTC	CSVVGGGGRETQYF
TRBV6-2/TRBV6-3	TRBJ2-2	TRBD1	few	TGTGCCAGCAGTACAGGGGGCGCGAACACCGGGGAGCTGTTTTTT	CASSTGGANTGELFF
TRBV20-1	TRBJ2-1	TRBD2	few	TGCAGTGCTAGAGATAGAACTAGCGGGAGGCGCAATGAGCAGTTCTTC	CSARDRTSGRRNEQFF
TRBV5-8	TRBJ2-2	NA	few	TGTGCCAGCAGGCACCCGGGGAGTAGCACCGGGGAGCTGTTTTTT	CASRHPGSSTGELFF
TRBV20-1	TRBJ2-3	NA	many	TGCAGTGCTCGGATGGGGGTCAGGCGCCTTATCTCAGATACGCAGTATTTT	CSARMGVRRLISDTQYF
TRBV7-3	TRBJ2-1	TRBD2	few	TGTGCCAGCAGCTTAGGTAGCGGGCCGAATGAGCAGTTCTTC	CASSLGSGPNEQFF
TRBV27	TRBJ1-1	NA	once	TGTGCCAGCAGTTTTAAGGTTTCTCTAGGGGAACGGAACACTGAAGCTTTCTTT	CASSFKVSLGERNTEAFF
TRBV27	TRBJ2-7	TRBD1	NA	TGTGCCAGCAGTTCCCCGGGACAGGCCTACGAGCAGTACTTC	CASSSPGQAYEQYF
TRBV29-1	TRBJ1-2	NA	few	TGCAGCGTGGGCCCCAGGGGTGGTGGCTACACCTTC	CSVGPRGGGYTF
TRBV7-9	TRBJ2-5	NA	many	TGTGCCAGCAGCTTAGCGAAGGGAGAGACCCAGTACTTC	CASSLAKGETQYF
TRBV5-1	TRBJ2-7	NA	many	TGCGCCAGCATTCTTTCCTCTGGGGGGGCGCAGTACGAGCAGTACTTC	CASILSSGGAQYEQYF
TRBV5-6	TRBJ1-2	NA	NA	TGTGCCAGCAGCCTTGTTGGTTCGTATGGCTACACCTTC	CASSLVGSYGYTF
TRBV7-2	TRBJ1-5	TRBD1	few	TGTGCCAGCAGTCGTATACCGGGACAGGGTCCGCCCCAGCATTTT	CASSRIPGQGPPQHF
TRBV5-1	TRBJ2-3	NA	few	TGCGCCAGCAGCTCCGCCAACACAGATACGCAGTATTTT	CASSSANTDTQYF
TRBV7-2	TRBJ2-2	NA	few	TGTGCCAGCAGCACACGGACTACAGTCACCGGGGAGCTGTTTTTT	CASSTRTTVTGELFF
TRBV20-1	TRBJ2-2	NA	many	TGCAGTGCTAGGACTCCCTCCGGGGAGCTGTTTTTT	CSARTPSGELFF
TRBV12-3/TRBV12-4	TRBJ2-3	NA	few	TGTGCCAGCAGAGCTAATAAGGGGAGTGGCACAGATACGCAGTATTTT	CASRANKGSGTDTQYF
TRBV24-1	TRBJ2-3	NA	few	TGTGCCACCAGTGATTTATGGGGGCCTGGCACAGATACGCAGTATTTT	CATSDLWGPGTDTQYF
TRBV29-1	TRBJ2-1	TRBD2	many	TGCAGCGTTCAAACTAGCGGTATCTCCTACAATGAGCAGTTCTTC	CSVQTSGISYNEQFF
TRBV7-2	TRBJ2-1	NA	NA	TGTGCCAGCAGCTTATCCGGGATAGGAGAAAACGAGCAGTTCTTC	CASSLSGIGENEQFF
TRBV27	TRBJ2-2	TRBD2	few	TGTGCCAGCAGTTCACAAGCGGGAGGGCCGGGCACCGGGGAGCTGTTTTTT	CASSSQAGGPGTGELFF
TRBV5-6	TRBJ2-7	NA	NA	TGTGCCAGCAGTGCGACAGGTACTGTCTCCTACGAGCAGTACTTC	CASSATGTVSYEQYF
TRBV28	TRBJ2-5	TRBD2	few	TGTGCCAGCAGTTTCATCCGACTAGCGGGAGGGGGAGAGACCCAGTACTTC	CASSFIRLAGGGETQYF
TRBV20-1	TRBJ2-7	NA	few	TGCATGGTACCGGGACTCCCCTACGAGCAGTACTTC	CMVPGLPYEQYF
TRBV20-1	TRBJ1-5	NA	NA	TGCAGTGCTAGTGTGACCCGACTGGGGGATCAGCCCCAGCATTTT	CSASVTRLGDQPQHF
TRBV28	TRBJ2-3	TRBD1	few	TGTGCCAGCAGTCCCGGGACAGGGAAGTTCGGAACGCAGTATTTT	CASSPGTGKFGTQYF
TRBV12-3/TRBV12-4	TRBJ2-3	NA	many	TGTGCCAGCAACCTCTCCCCAGGGGCAGATACGCAGTATTTT	CASNLSPGADTQYF
TRBV7-2	TRBJ2-1	NA	many	TGTGCCAGCAGCTTCACCAGGGTTAATGAGCAGTTCTTC	CASSFTRVNEQFF
TRBV7-2	TRBJ2-4	TRBD1	few	TGTGCCAGCAGCCTTGTGACAGGGACAGACATTCAGTACTTC	CASSLVTGTDIQYF
TRBV28	TRBJ2-1	NA	NA	TGTGCCAGCAGCTTTCCTAAGCGGTACTCCCACAATGAGCAGTTCTTC	CASSFPKRYSHNEQFF
TRBV7-9	TRBJ2-1	TRBD2	NA	TGTGCCAGCAGCCCCTGGGTTGGGGAGGGCAATGAGCAGTTCTTC	CASSPWVGEGNEQFF
TRBV10-3	TRBJ2-4	NA	few	TGTGCCATCAGTGAAGGCCTAGCCAAAAACATTCAGTACTTC	CAISEGLAKNIQYF
TRBV18	TRBJ2-1	NA	few	TGTGCCAGCTCACCATTGGAGCGGGCCACCTGGAATGAGCAGTTCTTC	CASSPLERATWNEQFF
TRBV5-1	TRBJ2-1	TRBD1	NA	TGCGCCAGCACCAAGACAGGGACGGTTGAGCAGTTCTTC	CASTKTGTVEQFF
TRBV9	TRBJ2-5	NA	NA	TGTGCCAGCAGCGTAGACAGGAATACGCAAGAGACCCAGTACTTC	CASSVDRNTQETQYF
TRBV6-2/TRBV6-3	TRBJ2-7	TRBD2	NA	TGTGCCAGCAGAAGCGATAGCGGGGCCTCCTACGAGCAGTACTTC	CASRSDSGASYEQYF
TRBV14	TRBJ2-5	NA	many	TGTGCCAGCAGCCAAGAATTAGGCAGGAACCAAGAGACCCAGTACTTC	CASSQELGRNQETQYF
TRBV7-2	TRBJ2-4	TRBD2	many	TGTGCCAGCAGCTTAGAAGGGACTATGGGGGGCATTCAGTACTTC	CASSLEGTMGGIQYF
TRBV25-1	TRBJ2-5	TRBD2	NA	TGTGCCAGCAGTGGTCCTGAGATAGCGGGACCTCTACGTGGCCAAGAGACCCAGTACTTC	CASSGPEIAGPLRGQETQYF
TRBV5-6	TRBJ2-5	NA	NA	TGTGCCAGCAGCGCTTTGGACGGGGCGGAGACCCAGTACTTC	CASSALDGAETQYF
TRBV20-1	TRBJ2-3	NA	few	TGCAGTGCTAGAGGGGGTATGACTAGCACAGATACGCAGTATTTT	CSARGGMTSTDTQYF
TRBV5-1	TRBJ2-1	TRBD1	many	TGCGCCAGCAGCTTTCCGACAGGGGGCGGTGAGCAGTTCTTC	CASSFPTGGGEQFF
TRBV9	TRBJ2-3	TRBD2	many	TGTGCCAGCAGCGCGACGCGGACTAGCGGCCCCACAGATACGCAGTATTTT	CASSATRTSGPTDTQYF
TRBV20-1	TRBJ2-2	TRBD2	few	TGCAGTGCTAGGCTTGGACTAGCGGGAGAAAAGGTCACCGGGGAGCTGTTTTTT	CSARLGLAGEKVTGELFF
TRBV12-3/TRBV12-4	TRBJ1-2	NA	NA	TGTGCCAGCAGCCCAATGGCCAACTATGGCTACACCTTC	CASSPMANYGYTF
TRBV2	TRBJ2-5	TRBD2	many	TGTGCCAGCAGTGACGTGGCGGGAGGCCAAGAGACCCAGTACTTC	CASSDVAGGQETQYF
TRBV7-2	TRBJ2-3	NA	few	TGTGCCAGCAGCTACTCAGGGGCGGGAGCCACTTATACGCAGTATTTT	CASSYSGAGATYTQYF
TRBV24-1	TRBJ1-2	TRBD1	few	TGTGCCACCAGTGATCCCGGGACAGGGAACTATGGCTACACCTTC	CATSDPGTGNYGYTF
TRBV4-3	TRBJ2-7	NA	NA	TGCGCCAGCAGCCTGACGCTTGTAAGCGGATACGAGCAGTACTTC	CASSLTLVSGYEQYF
TRBV5-5	TRBJ1-2	TRBD1	few	TGTGCCAGCAATCAGGGACAGAACTATGGCTACACCTTC	CASNQGQNYGYTF
TRBV20-1	TRBJ2-1	TRBD2	many	TGCAGTGCCCCTACCGCCGGGGGGTTCGACAATGAGCAGTTCTTC	CSAPTAGGFDNEQFF
TRBV20-1	TRBJ2-3	NA	NA	TGCAGTGCTAGAGATCCGGCAGCAGATACGCAGTATTTT	CSARDPAADTQYF
TRBV6-1	TRBJ2-5	NA	NA	TGTGCCAGCAGTCCATGGGGCTGGGGATCAGAGACCCAGTACTTC	CASSPWGWGSETQYF
TRBV28	TRBJ2-7	NA	NA	TGTGCCAGCACCCGGACTAACTCCTACGAGCAGTACTTC	CASTRTNSYEQYF